This T cell receptor (beta chain) stems from a study of CD8 T cells in ankylosing spondylitis. As for this clonotype: Its antigen is currently unknown.

TCRdb processed the 5' RACE reads anew with MiXCR; each CDR3 protein has one entry. The sample records some 330,000 distinct CDR3 sequences, around 8% being singletons. Germline V gene data show CDR1 as MDHEN and CDR2 as SYDVKM. Trimming at V came to 4 bases and at J to 0 bases, leaving 18 bases not matched to a gene. CDR3 size: 20 residues. Study results and limitations: Clones linked with disease were CD8+ and fairly uncommon in the peripheral blood. Matched synovial fluid from ankylosing spondylitis patients was reported to be enriched for disease-linked clones. What seemed typical of ankylosing spondylitis blood was a TCR beta motif built from several highly homologous variants.

This TCR was sampled from a male donor with ankylosing spondylitis. The sample consisted of blood, either unsorted or a sorted T cell fraction (not recorded which). The J gene is TRBJ2-1, the V gene TRBV28, with 7 bases lining up with TRBD1. In DNA form, the CDR3 reads TGTGCCAGCAGTTCGCGACAGGGCGACGAGCCCTGGAGCTCCTACAATGAGCAGTTCTTC. As protein: CASSSRQGDEPWSSYNEQFF.